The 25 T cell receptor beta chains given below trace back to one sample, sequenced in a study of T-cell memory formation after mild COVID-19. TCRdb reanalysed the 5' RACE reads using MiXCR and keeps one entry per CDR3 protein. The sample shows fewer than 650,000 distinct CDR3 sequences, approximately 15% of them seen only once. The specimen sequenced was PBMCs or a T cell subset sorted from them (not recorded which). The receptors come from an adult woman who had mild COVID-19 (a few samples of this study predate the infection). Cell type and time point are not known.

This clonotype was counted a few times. CDR3 sequence reads: CAWSVPSVGYTF. DNA for the CDR3: TGTGCCTGGAGTGTCCCGTCCGTGGGCTACACCTTC. J is TRBJ1-2 and V is TRBV30; D call uncertain. There are 12 residues in the CDR3. Looked up from germline, CDR1 is GTSNPN and CDR2 is SVGIG (reference sequence). Trimming removed 0 bases at V and 8 bases at J, with 10 bases between.

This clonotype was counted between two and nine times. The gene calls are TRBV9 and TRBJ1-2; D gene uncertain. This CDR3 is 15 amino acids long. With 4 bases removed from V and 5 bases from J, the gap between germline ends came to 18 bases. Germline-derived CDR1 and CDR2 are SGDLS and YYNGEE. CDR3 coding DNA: TGTGCCAGCAGCACCCCCGGCCTGGGCGTTTATGGCTACACCTTC. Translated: CASSTPGLGVYGYTF.

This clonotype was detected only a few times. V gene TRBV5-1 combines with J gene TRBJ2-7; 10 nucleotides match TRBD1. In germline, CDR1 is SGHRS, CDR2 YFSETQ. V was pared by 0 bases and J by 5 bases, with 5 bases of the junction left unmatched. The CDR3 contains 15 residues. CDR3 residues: CASSLEGQGRNEQYF. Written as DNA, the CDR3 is TGCGCCAGCAGCTTGGAGGGACAGGGGAGGAACGAGCAGTACTTC.

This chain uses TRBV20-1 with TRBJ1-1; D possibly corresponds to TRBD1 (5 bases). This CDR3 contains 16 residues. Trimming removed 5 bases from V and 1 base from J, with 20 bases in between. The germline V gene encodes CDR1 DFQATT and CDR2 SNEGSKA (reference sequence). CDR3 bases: TGCAGTGCTCCGGGGAATTCGGGACGGCCGAACACTGAAGCTTTCTTT. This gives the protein CSAPGNSGRPNTEAFF.

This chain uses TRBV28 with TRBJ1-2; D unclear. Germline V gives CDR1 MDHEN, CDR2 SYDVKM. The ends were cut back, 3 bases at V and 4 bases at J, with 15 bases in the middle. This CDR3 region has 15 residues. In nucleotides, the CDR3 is TGTGCCAGCAGTTTCCGCGAGTTAGCCTCCTATGGCTACACCTTC. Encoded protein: CASSFRELASYGYTF.

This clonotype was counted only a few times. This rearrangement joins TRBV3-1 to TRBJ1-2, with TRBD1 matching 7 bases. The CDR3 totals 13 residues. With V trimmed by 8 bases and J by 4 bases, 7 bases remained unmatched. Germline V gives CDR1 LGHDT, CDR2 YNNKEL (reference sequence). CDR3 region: CASFSRTGYGYTF. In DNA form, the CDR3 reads TGTGCCAGCTTTTCTCGGACAGGCTATGGCTACACCTTC.

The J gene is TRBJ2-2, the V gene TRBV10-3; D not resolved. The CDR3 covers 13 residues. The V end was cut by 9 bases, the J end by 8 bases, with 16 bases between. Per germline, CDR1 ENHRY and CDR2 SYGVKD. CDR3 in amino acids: CAIRAVGSGELFF. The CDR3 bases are TGTGCCATTCGGGCCGTGGGTTCGGGGGAGCTGTTTTTT.

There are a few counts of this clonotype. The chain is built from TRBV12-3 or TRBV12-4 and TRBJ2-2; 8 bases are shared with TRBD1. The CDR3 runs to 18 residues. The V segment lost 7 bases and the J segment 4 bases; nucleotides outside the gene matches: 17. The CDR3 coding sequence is TGTGCCAGCATATTAATGGGCAGGGGGCTTCGGGGCACCGGGGAGCTGTTTTTT. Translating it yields CASILMGRGLRGTGELFF.

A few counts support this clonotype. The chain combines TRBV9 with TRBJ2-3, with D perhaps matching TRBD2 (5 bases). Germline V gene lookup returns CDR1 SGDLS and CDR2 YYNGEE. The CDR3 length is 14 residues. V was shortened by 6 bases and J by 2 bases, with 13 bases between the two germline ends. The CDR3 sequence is CASNGGPHTDTQYF. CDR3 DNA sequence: TGTGCCAGCAATGGAGGCCCACACACAGATACGCAGTATTTT.

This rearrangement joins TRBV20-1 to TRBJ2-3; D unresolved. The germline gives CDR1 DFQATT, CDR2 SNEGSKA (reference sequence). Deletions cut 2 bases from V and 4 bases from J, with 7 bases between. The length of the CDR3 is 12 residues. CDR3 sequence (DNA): TGCAGTGCTAGAACACGGTCAGATACGCAGTATTTT. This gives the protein CSARTRSDTQYF.

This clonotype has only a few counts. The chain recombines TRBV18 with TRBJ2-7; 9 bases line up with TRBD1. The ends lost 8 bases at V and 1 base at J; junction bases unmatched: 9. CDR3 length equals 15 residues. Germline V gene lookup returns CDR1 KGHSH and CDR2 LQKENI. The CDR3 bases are TGTGCCAGCCCGGTGGTCGGACAGGGGTCCTACGAGCAGTACTTC. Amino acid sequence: CASPVVGQGSYEQYF.

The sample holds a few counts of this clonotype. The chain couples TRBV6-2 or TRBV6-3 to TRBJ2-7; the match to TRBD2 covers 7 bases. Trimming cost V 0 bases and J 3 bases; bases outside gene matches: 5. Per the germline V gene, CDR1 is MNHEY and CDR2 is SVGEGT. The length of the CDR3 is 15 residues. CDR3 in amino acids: CASSYSASGHYEQYF. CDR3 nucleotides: TGTGCCAGCAGTTACTCGGCTAGCGGACACTACGAGCAGTACTTC.

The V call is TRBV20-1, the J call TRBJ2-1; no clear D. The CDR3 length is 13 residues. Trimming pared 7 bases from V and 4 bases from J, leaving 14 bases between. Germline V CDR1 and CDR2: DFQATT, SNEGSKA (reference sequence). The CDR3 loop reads CSVRSAVYNEQFF. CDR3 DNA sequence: TGCAGTGTACGGTCGGCGGTGTACAATGAGCAGTTCTTC.

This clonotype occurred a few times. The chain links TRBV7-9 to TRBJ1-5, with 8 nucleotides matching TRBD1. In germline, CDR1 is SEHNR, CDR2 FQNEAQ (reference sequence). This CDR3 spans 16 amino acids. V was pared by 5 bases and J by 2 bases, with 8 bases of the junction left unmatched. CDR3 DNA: TGTGCCAGCAGCCACGGACAGGGTGGGCGCAATCAGCCCCAGCATTTT. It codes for CASSHGQGGRNQPQHF. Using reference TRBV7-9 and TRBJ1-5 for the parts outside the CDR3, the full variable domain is DTGVSQNPRHKITKRGQNVTFRCDPISEHNRLYWYRQTLGQGPEFLTYFQNEAQLEKSRLLSDRFSAERPKGSFSTLEIQRTEQGDSAMYLCASSHGQGGRNQPQHFGDGTRLSIL.

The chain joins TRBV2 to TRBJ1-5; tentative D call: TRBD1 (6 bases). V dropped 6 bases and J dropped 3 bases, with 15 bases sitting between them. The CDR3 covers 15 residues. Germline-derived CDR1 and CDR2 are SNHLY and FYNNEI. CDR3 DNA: TGTGCCAGCAGCGCAGCAGGGGAACACAATCAGCCCCAGCATTTT. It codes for CASSAAGEHNQPQHF.

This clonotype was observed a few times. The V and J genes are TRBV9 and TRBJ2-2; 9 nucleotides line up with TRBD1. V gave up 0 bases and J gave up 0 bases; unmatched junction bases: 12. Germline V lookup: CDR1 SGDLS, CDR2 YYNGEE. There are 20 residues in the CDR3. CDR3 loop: CASSVVGQGVRGPNTGELFF. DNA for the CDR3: TGTGCCAGCAGCGTAGTGGGACAGGGAGTACGGGGGCCGAACACCGGGGAGCTGTTTTTT.

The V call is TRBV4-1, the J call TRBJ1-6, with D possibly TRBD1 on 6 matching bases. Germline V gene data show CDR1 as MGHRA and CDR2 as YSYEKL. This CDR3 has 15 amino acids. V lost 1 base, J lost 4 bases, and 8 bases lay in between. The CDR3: CASSQVRGYNSPLHF. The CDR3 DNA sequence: TGCGCCAGCAGCCAAGTGAGGGGGTATAATTCACCCCTCCACTTT.

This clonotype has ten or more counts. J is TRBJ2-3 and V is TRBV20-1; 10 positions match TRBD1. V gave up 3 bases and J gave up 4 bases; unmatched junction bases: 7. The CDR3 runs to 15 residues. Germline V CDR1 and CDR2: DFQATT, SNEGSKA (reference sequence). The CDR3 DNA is TGCAGTGCTAGTCACAGGGACAGGGGCGCAGATACGCAGTATTTT. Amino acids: CSASHRDRGADTQYF.

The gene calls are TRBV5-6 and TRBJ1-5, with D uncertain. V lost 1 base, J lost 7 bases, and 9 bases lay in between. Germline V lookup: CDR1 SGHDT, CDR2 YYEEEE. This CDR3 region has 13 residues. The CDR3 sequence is CASSLSGEQPQHF. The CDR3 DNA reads TGTGCCAGCAGCTTGAGTGGGGAACAGCCCCAGCATTTT.

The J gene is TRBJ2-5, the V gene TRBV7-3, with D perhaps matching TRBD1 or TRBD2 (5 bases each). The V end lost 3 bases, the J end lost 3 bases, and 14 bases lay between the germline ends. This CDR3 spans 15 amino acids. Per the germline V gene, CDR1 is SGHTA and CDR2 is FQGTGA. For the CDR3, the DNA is TGTGCCAGCAGCTTCGGCCCCGGGACGGAAGAGACCCAGTACTTC. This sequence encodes CASSFGPGTEETQYF.

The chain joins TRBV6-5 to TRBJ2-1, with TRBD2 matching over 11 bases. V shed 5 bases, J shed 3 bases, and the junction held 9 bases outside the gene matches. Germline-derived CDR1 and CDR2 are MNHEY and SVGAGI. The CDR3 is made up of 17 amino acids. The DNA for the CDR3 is TGTGCCAGCAGTCAACTACTAGCGGGAGAACACTACAATGAGCAGTTCTTC. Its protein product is CASSQLLAGEHYNEQFF.

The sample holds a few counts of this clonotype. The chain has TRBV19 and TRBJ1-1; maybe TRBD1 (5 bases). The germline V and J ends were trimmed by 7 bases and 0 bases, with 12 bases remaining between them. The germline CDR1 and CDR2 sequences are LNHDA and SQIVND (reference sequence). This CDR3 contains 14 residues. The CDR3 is CASTGRGMNTEAFF. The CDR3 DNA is TGTGCCAGTACGGGACGGGGGATGAACACTGAAGCTTTCTTT.

The CDR3 loop is CASSSTSGGALNNEQFF. In DNA form, the CDR3 reads TGTGCCAGCAGCTCAACTAGCGGGGGGGCCCTAAACAATGAGCAGTTCTTC. V gene TRBV13 combines with J gene TRBJ2-1; 13 nucleotides align to TRBD2. V was clipped by 4 bases and J by 5 bases; unmatched bases: 8. The CDR3 loop spans 17 amino acids. Germline V CDR1 and CDR2: PRHDT, FYEKMQ (reference sequence). Supplemented by reference TRBV13 and TRBJ2-1, the full variable domain reads AAGVIQSPRHLIKEKRETATLKCYPIPRHDTVYWYQQGPGQDPQFLISFYEKMQSDKGSIPDRFSAQQFSDYHSELNMSSLELGDSALYFCASSSTSGGALNNEQFFGPGTRLTVL.

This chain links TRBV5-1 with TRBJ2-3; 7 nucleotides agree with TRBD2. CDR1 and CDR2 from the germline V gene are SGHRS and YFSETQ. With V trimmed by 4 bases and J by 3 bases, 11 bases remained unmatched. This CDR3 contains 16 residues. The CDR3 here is CASSTGRGSGTDTQYF. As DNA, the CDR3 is TGCGCCAGCAGCACGGGGAGGGGTAGCGGGACAGATACGCAGTATTTT. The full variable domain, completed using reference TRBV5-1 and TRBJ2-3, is KAGVTQTPRYLIKTRGQQVTLSCSPISGHRSVSWYQQTPGQGLQFLFEYFSETQRNKGNFPGRFSGRQFSNSRSEMNVSTLELGDSALYLCASSTGRGSGTDTQYFGPGTRLTVL.

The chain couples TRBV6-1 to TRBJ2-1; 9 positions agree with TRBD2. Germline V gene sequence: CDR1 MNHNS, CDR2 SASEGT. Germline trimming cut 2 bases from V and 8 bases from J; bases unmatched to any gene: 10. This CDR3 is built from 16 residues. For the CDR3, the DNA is TGTGCCAGCAGTGAACGTAGCGGGGGACGGGGCTATGAGCAGTTCTTC. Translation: CASSERSGGRGYEQFF.